The present T cell receptor beta chain was sequenced within a study of blood T cell repertoires in COVID-19. Study summary: Specimens from acute and convalescent COVID-19 originated in the United States, Italy and Spain. The analysed material was cDNA or gDNA that came from T cells, B-cell-depleted T cells, or PBMCs.

The authors' processing: Cell counts per sample came from amplifying reference gene primers. Profiling relied on immunoSEQ multiplex PCR, and the TCRdb table lists in-frame clones only, not all of them. The V and J calls and the clone size are those of that table, but D and trimming were determined from the DNA. Among about 250,000 clones listed, about 82% were seen once. V was cut by 5 bases and J by 2 bases, with 12 bases left in between. This CDR3 is built from 14 residues. Germline loops: CDR1 SEHNR, CDR2 FQNEAQ (reference sequence). The sample was peripheral blood. The V call is TRBV7-9, the J call TRBJ2-5, with a tentative D call TRBD2 (6 bases). The clonotype was recovered from a woman in her fifties or sixties with active or convalescent COVID-19. The CDR3 DNA sequence: TGTGCCAGCAGCCCACCGGGACTGCAAGAGACCCAGTACTTC. Residues: CASSPPGLQETQYF.